These 29 T cell receptor beta chains came from one sample sequenced in a study of T cell responses to AZD1222 COVID-19 vaccine. Generated by immunoSEQ multiplex PCR, the TCRdb table keeps only in-frame clones and is missing some. The data show about 180,000 clones, 88% seen once. The sequenced sample was peripheral blood, obtained 28 days after the second AZD1222 dose. These receptors came from an adult who received the AZD1222 COVID-19 vaccine.

In regard to this clone: The same CDR3 arises from other DNA sequences in this sample as well. J is TRBJ2-3 and V is TRBV7-3, with D possibly being TRBD1 (6 bases). Trimming removed 2 bases at V and 1 base at J, with 7 bases between. CDR1 and CDR2 (germline): SGHTA, FQGTGA. The CDR3 is made up of 14 amino acids. The DNA of the CDR3 is TGTGCCAGCAGCTTATCAGGGGGCACAGATACGCAGTATTTT. This encodes CASSLSGGTDTQYF.

V and J are TRBV4-2 and TRBJ2-7, with 9 bases identical to TRBD1. The trim removed 4 bases at V and 0 bases at J, leaving 7 bases unmatched. The germline V gene encodes CDR1 LGHNA and CDR2 YNFKEQ. The CDR3 runs 16 residues. CDR3 sequence (DNA): TGTGCCAGCAGCCCCCTGACAGGGGGAAGCTCCTACGAGCAGTACTTC. Its translation is CASSPLTGGSSYEQYF.

CDR3 sequence reads: CASSRTGEIDYGYTF. The CDR3 DNA reads TGCGCCAGCAGCCGGACAGGGGAAATCGACTATGGCTACACCTTC. The chain couples TRBV5-1 to TRBJ1-2, with 9 bases lining up with TRBD1. J gave up 3 bases and V 4 bases, and 7 bases lay outside the gene matches. Germline V lookup: CDR1 SGHRS, CDR2 YFSETQ. This CDR3 is built from 15 residues.

This clone was detected a few times. The V gene is TRBV5-1, the J gene TRBJ2-7, with D possibly TRBD1 on 6 matching bases. The V end was cut by 7 bases, the J end by 3 bases, with 17 bases between. Germline V gene lookup returns CDR1 SGHRS and CDR2 YFSETQ. The length of the CDR3 is 14 residues. CDR3 in DNA: TGCGCCAGCCGCCGGACAGACGGCCACTACGAGCAGTACTTC. This codes for CASRRTDGHYEQYF. The complete variable domain, with remaining parts taken from reference TRBV5-1 and TRBJ2-7, reads KAGVTQTPRYLIKTRGQQVTLSCSPISGHRSVSWYQQTPGQGLQFLFEYFSETQRNKGNFPGRFSGRQFSNSRSEMNVSTLELGDSALYLCASRRTDGHYEQYFGPGTRLTVT.

The rearrangement uses TRBV19 and TRBJ1-1; 7 bases align to TRBD1. The V gene end was trimmed by 5 bases and the J gene end by 1 base; junction bases not matched to a gene: 4. CDR1 and CDR2 from the germline V gene are LNHDA and SQIVND (reference sequence). The CDR3 has 14 residues. DNA for the CDR3: TGTGCCAGTAGTCCACGACAGGGGAACACTGAAGCTTTCTTT. It encodes CASSPRQGNTEAFF.

V gene TRBV29-1 combines with J gene TRBJ2-3, with TRBD2 identical over 14 bases. The CDR3 is 20 amino acids. The V gene end was trimmed by 5 bases and the J gene end by 2 bases; junction bases not matched to a gene: 18. CDR1 is SQVTM, CDR2 ANQGSEA, per germline. The CDR3 is CSVRTLPGLAGAEYTDTQYF. CDR3 bases: TGCAGCGTTAGAACCCTGCCGGGACTAGCGGGGGCCGAGTACACAGATACGCAGTATTTT.

In nucleotides, the CDR3 is TGTGCCAGCAGTTTTCAGGGGACAGGGATTCACGAGCAGTACTTC. Protein product: CASSFQGTGIHEQYF. The chain joins TRBV27 to TRBJ2-7; 9 nucleotides line up with TRBD1. The V and J ends lost 3 bases and 5 bases, in that order; junction bases with no gene match: 8. This CDR3 is built from 15 residues. CDR1 is MNHEY and CDR2 is SMNVEV in the germline V gene (reference sequence).

The rearrangement joins TRBV2 to TRBJ2-1; D unclear. Trimming removed 4 bases at V and 3 bases at J, with 10 bases between. This CDR3 has 14 residues. CDR1 and CDR2 (germline): SNHLY, FYNNEI. CDR3 in amino acids: CASSGHNHYNEQFF. The CDR3 nucleotides are TGTGCCAGCAGTGGCCACAACCACTACAATGAGCAGTTCTTC.

V usage is TRBV4-1 and J usage is TRBJ2-3; D is unresolved. The V gene lost 1 base and the J gene lost 9 bases, with 8 bases spanning the gap. Germline CDR1 is MGHRA and CDR2 is YSYEKL. The CDR3 length is 12 residues. CDR3 in amino acids: CASSQGSGTQYF. The CDR3 coding sequence is TGCGCCAGCAGCCAAGGTTCCGGAACGCAGTATTTT.

V usage is TRBV27 and J usage is TRBJ1-2; possibly TRBD1 for D (6 bases). Trimming shortened V by 2 bases and J by 7 bases, and 29 bases separated the two germline ends. The CDR3 is 19 residues long. Germline V CDR1 and CDR2: MNHEY, SMNVEV (reference sequence). The CDR3 region has the DNA TGTGCCAGCAGTTTACGCGTTGCGGGCAGGGGAAATCCGTTTGTTGGCTACACCTTC. Encoded protein: CASSLRVAGRGNPFVGYTF.

V is TRBV5-4 and J is TRBJ2-3, with 9 nucleotides matching TRBD2. The CDR3 has 15 residues. Germline loops: CDR1 SGHNT, CDR2 YYREEE (reference sequence). J gave up 0 bases and V 3 bases, and 2 bases lay outside the gene matches. The CDR3 coding sequence is TGTGCCAGCAGCTCACTAGCGGGTAGCACAGATACGCAGTATTTT. This gives the protein CASSSLAGSTDTQYF.

The rearrangement joins TRBV2 to TRBJ2-1, with no clear D. The CDR3 spans 13 residues. CDR1 SNHLY and CDR2 FYNNEI come from the germline V gene. Trimming left V 3 bases short and J 6 bases short, with 9 bases between. The CDR3, as DNA: TGTGCCAGCAGTGATTCCCAGCTCAATGAGCAGTTCTTC. Protein sequence: CASSDSQLNEQFF.

The CDR3 sequence: CASKEGGNSPLHF. Here the CDR3 DNA reads TGTGCCAGTAAGGAAGGGGGTAATTCACCCCTCCACTTT. This chain joins TRBV19 and TRBJ1-6; perhaps TRBD1 as D (6 bases). V lost 7 bases, J lost 6 bases, and 10 bases lay in between. CDR1 is LNHDA, CDR2 SQIVND, per germline (reference sequence). The CDR3 loop spans 13 amino acids. The entire variable domain, with the rest obtained from reference TRBV19 and TRBJ1-6, is as follows: DGGITQSPKYLFRKEGQNVTLSCEQNLNHDAMYWYRQDPGQGLRLIYYSQIVNDFQKGDIAEGYSVSREKKESFPLTVTSAQKNPTAFYLCASKEGGNSPLHFGNGTRLTVT.

This chain connects TRBV7-3 to TRBJ2-5, with 8 nucleotides matching TRBD2. The germline V gene has CDR1 SGHTA and CDR2 FQGTGA. The CDR3 is 13 residues long. The V gene end was trimmed by 5 bases and the J gene end by 7 bases; junction bases not matched to a gene: 6. In DNA form, the CDR3 reads TGTGCCAGCAGCCCCGGCGCGGGGGGGACCCAGTACTTC. Protein: CASSPGAGGTQYF.

This chain connects TRBV9 to TRBJ1-6, with 7 nucleotides matching TRBD1. Trimming took 0 bases from V and 10 from J; bases not matched to a gene: 10. Germline V gene sequence: CDR1 SGDLS, CDR2 YYNGEE. The length of the CDR3 is 16 residues. The CDR3 coding sequence is TGTGCCAGCAGCGTAGATCCCCAGACAGGGACCTCACCCCTCCACTTT. Amino acid sequence: CASSVDPQTGTSPLHF.

This rearrangement joins TRBV6-5 to TRBJ2-2, with D possibly being TRBD1 (6 bases). This CDR3 is built from 15 residues. The germline CDR1 and CDR2 sequences are MNHEY and SVGAGI. The V gene lost 6 bases and the J gene lost 4 bases, with 15 bases spanning the gap. The CDR3 spells CASSATSTGTGELFF. Written as DNA, the CDR3 is TGTGCCAGCAGCGCAACTTCGACAGGCACCGGGGAGCTGTTTTTT.

The chain couples TRBV7-3 to TRBJ2-3, with a weak D call TRBD2 (5 bases). Deletions cut 5 bases from V and 5 bases from J, with 14 bases between. This CDR3 has 14 amino acids. The germline CDR1 and CDR2 sequences are SGHTA and FQGTGA. For the CDR3, the DNA is TGTGCCAGCAGCCTAAAGGACTCTCAAGATACGCAGTATTTT. The encoded protein is CASSLKDSQDTQYF.

The chain couples TRBV9 to TRBJ2-1, with TRBD2 as a possible D gene (6 bases). CDR1 and CDR2 from the germline V gene are SGDLS and YYNGEE. Trimming left V 0 bases short and J 7 bases short, with 14 bases between. CDR3 size: 15 residues. This chain's CDR3 is CASSVVGRKGNEQFF. The CDR3 DNA reads TGTGCCAGCAGCGTAGTGGGGAGGAAAGGGAATGAGCAGTTCTTC.

A single count supports this clone. The chain recombines TRBV29-1 with TRBJ1-1, with D unresolved. Germline V gives CDR1 SQVTM, CDR2 ANQGSEA. Between the trimmed V and J ends, which lost 4 bases and 3 bases, there was a span of 9 bases. This CDR3 has 12 amino acids. The DNA for the CDR3 is TGCAGCGTTGGAACAGCGGACACTGAAGCTTTCTTT. Translated, it gives CSVGTADTEAFF.

V is TRBV9 and J is TRBJ1-1, with D possibly being TRBD1 (6 bases). V lost 3 bases to trimming and J lost 11 bases, with 14 bases between them. CDR3 length: 12 amino acids. CDR1 is SGDLS and CDR2 is YYNGEE in the germline V gene. CDR3 bases: TGTGCCAGCAGCGCCGAGGGGGGAAGCGCTTTCTTT. Its translation is CASSAEGGSAFF.

Points on this clone: This sample also contains other DNA sequences that code for the same CDR3. This chain connects TRBV6-5 to TRBJ2-1; TRBD2 agrees at 10 bases. CDR3 size: 15 residues. The germline gives CDR1 MNHEY, CDR2 SVGAGI. Trimming at V came to 5 bases and at J to 4 bases, leaving 5 bases not matched to a gene. In nucleotides, the CDR3 is TGTGCCAGCAGTAGGACTAGCGGATCGTACAATGAGCAGTTCTTC. It yields the protein CASSRTSGSYNEQFF.

This clone was counted only a few times. The chain uses TRBV19 and TRBJ2-7; 9 bases fit TRBD1. CDR3 length: 15 residues. Germline CDR1 and CDR2: LNHDA and SQIVND (reference sequence). V shed 4 bases, J shed 2 bases, and the junction held 6 bases outside the gene matches. CDR3 nucleotides: TGTGCCAGTAGTACCGACAGGGGGGGTACCTACGAGCAGTACTTC. It yields the protein CASSTDRGGTYEQYF.

This clone occurred once. The J gene is TRBJ2-7, the V gene TRBV2; the D gene is possibly TRBD1 (6 bases). The V end was cut by 7 bases, the J end by 4 bases, with 11 bases between. This CDR3 has 12 residues. Germline CDR1 reads SNHLY; CDR2 reads FYNNEI. CDR3 in DNA: TGTGCCAGCAAATGGCAGGGGTACGAGCAGTACTTC. Encoded protein: CASKWQGYEQYF. The entire variable domain, with the rest obtained from reference TRBV2 and TRBJ2-7, is as follows: EPEVTQTPSHQVTQMGQEVILRCVPISNHLYFYWYRQILGQKVEFLVSFYNNEISEKSEIFDDQFSVERPDGSNFTLKIRSTKLEDSAMYFCASKWQGYEQYFGPGTRLTVT.

V gene TRBV5-1 combines with J gene TRBJ1-4; 11 positions agree with TRBD1. This CDR3 region has 16 residues. In germline, CDR1 is SGHRS, CDR2 YFSETQ. The trim removed 3 bases at V and 8 bases at J, leaving 9 bases unmatched. Written as DNA, the CDR3 is TGCGCCAGCAGCTCTTCCGGACAGGGGGCCTGGGAAAAACTGTTTTTT. The encoded protein is CASSSSGQGAWEKLFF.

The V call is TRBV11-2, the J call TRBJ1-4; no clear D gene. Deletions cut 0 bases from V and 0 bases from J, with 8 bases between. The CDR3 has 16 residues. Germline-derived CDR1 and CDR2 are SGHAT and FQNNGV. The CDR3 DNA sequence: TGTGCCAGCAGCTTAGATCGTGGAACAACTAATGAAAAACTGTTTTTT. Protein product: CASSLDRGTTNEKLFF.

Notes on this clone: The junction differs from germline at one of its ends, possibly a read error. V gene TRBV5-4 combines with J gene TRBJ1-1, with 11 bases identical to TRBD1. The CDR3 totals 16 residues. Germline CDR1 SGHNT, CDR2 YYREEE (reference sequence). The CDR3 loop is CASSLPGQGVRTGAFF. The CDR3 coding sequence is TGTGCCAGCAGCTTACCGGGACAGGGGGTGAGGACTGGAGCTTTCTTT.

The V gene is TRBV11-3, the J gene TRBJ2-2, with D tentatively TRBD2 (5 bases). V shed 1 base and J shed 3 bases, with 12 bases lying between them. Looked up from germline, CDR1 is SGHNT and CDR2 is YENEEA. The CDR3 runs 16 residues. The CDR3 loop is CASSLAAGRDTGELFF. CDR3 bases: TGTGCCAGCAGCTTAGCGGCCGGGCGGGACACCGGGGAGCTGTTTTTT.

The chain recombines TRBV30 with TRBJ1-6; 9 bases fit TRBD1. The germline CDR1 and CDR2 sequences are GTSNPN and SVGIG (reference sequence). The CDR3 totals 15 residues. J was trimmed by 9 bases and V by 0 bases; bases with no gene match: 6. The CDR3 DNA sequence: TGTGCCTGGAGTGTCTATGGGACAGGGAGTTCACCCCTCCACTTT. This gives the protein CAWSVYGTGSSPLHF.

The rearrangement links TRBV9 to TRBJ2-7; the match to TRBD1 covers 8 bases. This CDR3 has 14 residues. The trim removed 1 base at V and 5 bases at J, leaving 5 bases unmatched. Germline-derived CDR1 and CDR2 are SGDLS and YYNGEE. The CDR3 DNA sequence: TGTGCCAGCAGCGTAACAGGGGGAGTCCACGAGCAGTACTTC. This encodes CASSVTGGVHEQYF.